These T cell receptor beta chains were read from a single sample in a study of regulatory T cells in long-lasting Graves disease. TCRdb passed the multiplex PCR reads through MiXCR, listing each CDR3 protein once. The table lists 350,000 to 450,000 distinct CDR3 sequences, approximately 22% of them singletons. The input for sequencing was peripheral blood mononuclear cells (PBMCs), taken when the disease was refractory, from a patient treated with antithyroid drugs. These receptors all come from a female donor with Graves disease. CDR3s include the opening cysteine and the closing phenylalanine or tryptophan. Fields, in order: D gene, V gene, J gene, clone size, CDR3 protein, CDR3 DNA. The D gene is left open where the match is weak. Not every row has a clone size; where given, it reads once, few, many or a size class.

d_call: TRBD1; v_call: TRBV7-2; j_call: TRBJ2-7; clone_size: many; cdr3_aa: CASSDRASYEQYF; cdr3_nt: TGTGCCAGCAGTGACAGGGCCTCCTACGAGCAGTACTTC
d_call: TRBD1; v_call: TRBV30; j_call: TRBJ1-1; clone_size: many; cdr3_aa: CAWRRDRPNTEAFF; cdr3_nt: TGTGCCTGGAGAAGGGACAGACCGAACACTGAAGCTTTCTTT
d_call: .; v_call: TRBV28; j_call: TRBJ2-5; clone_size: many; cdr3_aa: CASGAVQETQYF; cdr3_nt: TGTGCCAGCGGGGCGGTCCAAGAGACCCAGTACTTC
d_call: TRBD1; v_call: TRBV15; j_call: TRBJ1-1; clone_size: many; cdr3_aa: CATSTTGGVGTEAFF; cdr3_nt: TGTGCCACCAGCACTACAGGGGGCGTGGGAACTGAAGCTTTCTTT
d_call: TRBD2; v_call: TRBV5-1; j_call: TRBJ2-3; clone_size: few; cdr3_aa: CASSEGLAGSDTQYF; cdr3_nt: TGCGCCAGCAGCGAAGGACTAGCGGGGTCAGATACGCAGTATTTT
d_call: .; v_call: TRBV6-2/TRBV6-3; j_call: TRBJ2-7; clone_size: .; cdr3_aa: CASSQESPRTFSYEQYF; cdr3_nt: TGTGCCAGCAGCCAAGAATCCCCTAGGACTTTCTCCTACGAGCAGTACTTC
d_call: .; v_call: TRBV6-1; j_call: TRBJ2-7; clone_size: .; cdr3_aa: CASSEPKLWDEQYF; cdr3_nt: TGTGCCAGCAGTGAACCCAAACTATGGGACGAGCAGTACTTC
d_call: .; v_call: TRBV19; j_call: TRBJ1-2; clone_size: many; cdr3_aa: CASSPSRGHPLYGYTF; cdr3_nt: TGTGCCAGTAGCCCTTCACGGGGACATCCACTCTATGGCTACACCTTC
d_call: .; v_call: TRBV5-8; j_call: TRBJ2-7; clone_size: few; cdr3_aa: CASSSRGYHEQYF; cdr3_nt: TGTGCCAGCAGCTCGCGGGGTTACCACGAGCAGTACTTC
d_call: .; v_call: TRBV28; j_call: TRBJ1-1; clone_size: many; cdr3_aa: CASSLEMNTEAFF; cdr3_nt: TGTGCCAGCAGCTTGGAGATGAACACTGAAGCTTTCTTT